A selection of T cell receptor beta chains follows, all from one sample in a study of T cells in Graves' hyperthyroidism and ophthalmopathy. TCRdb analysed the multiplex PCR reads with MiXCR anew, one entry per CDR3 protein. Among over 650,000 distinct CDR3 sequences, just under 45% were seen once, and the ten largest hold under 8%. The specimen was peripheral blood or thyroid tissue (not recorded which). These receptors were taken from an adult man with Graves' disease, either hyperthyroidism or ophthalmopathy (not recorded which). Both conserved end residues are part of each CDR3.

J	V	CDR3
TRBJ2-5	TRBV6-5	CASSEWGGSYF
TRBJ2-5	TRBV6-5	CASVNWGEGKETQYF
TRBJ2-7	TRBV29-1	CSVEGAAYEQYF
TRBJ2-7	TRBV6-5	CASRGAGLFQQYF
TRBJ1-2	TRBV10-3	CAISESATYYGYTF
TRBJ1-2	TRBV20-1	CSASLGSLEYNYGYTF
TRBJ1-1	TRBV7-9	CASSLEVTEAFF
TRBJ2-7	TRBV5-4	CASSQDLATGDYEQYF
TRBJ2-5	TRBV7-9	CASSTGLAAPQETQYF
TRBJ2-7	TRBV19	CVSRGAYSYEQYF
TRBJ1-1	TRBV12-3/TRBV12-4	CASSLGGEGDTEAFF
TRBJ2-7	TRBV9	CASSVTGTGGFEQYF
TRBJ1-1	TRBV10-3	CAIRDPARTEAFF
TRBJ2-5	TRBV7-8	CASSLEEGSETQYF
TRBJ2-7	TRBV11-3	CASSQDRSGSFGEQYF
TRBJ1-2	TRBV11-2	CASSSTGRYYGYTF
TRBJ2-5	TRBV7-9	CASSFRDMGETQYF
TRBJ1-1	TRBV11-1	CASSLRGGGQGGAFF
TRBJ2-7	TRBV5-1	CASSLSWQTVGTYEQYF
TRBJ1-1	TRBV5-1	CASSIRTAGEAFF
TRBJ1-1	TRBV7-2	CASSSELNTEAFF
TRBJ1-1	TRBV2	CASSLAGVMNTEAFF
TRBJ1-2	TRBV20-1	CSARGRGGVHGYTF
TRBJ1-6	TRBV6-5	CASSRPRAADNSPLHF
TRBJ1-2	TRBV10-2	CASTSAYGYTF
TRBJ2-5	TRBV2	CASSEALLEETQYF
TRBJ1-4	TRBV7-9	CASSLTGWESEKLFF
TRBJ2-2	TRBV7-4	CASRSTGNTGELFF
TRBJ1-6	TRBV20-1	CSARQGAGSPLHF
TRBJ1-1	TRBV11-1	CASSLIGPGVGTEAFF
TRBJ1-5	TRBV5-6	CASSLGVVDNNQPQHF
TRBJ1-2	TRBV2	CANSAALAHYGYTF
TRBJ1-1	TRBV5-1	CASSLVGGGGVNTEAFF
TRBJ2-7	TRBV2	CASSEAWTGDYEQYF
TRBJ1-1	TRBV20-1	CSARDREAFF
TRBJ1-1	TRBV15	CATLDRLNAEAFF
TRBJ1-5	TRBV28	CASKAGEQPQHF
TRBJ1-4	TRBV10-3	CAISESSGSGAGNEKLFF
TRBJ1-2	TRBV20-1	CSAVDRLRNYGYTF
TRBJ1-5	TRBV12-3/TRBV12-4	CASSFTGSGHQPQHF
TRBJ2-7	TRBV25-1	CASSGLAGDHEQYF
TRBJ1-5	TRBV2	CASSPTGGGYQPQHF
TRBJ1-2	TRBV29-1	CSVMTGGDYGYTF
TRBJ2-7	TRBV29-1	CSAAAGHYEQYF
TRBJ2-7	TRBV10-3	CAISESGLAGGQYF
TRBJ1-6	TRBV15	CATRGTVNSPLHF
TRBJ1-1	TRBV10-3	CAISQAGVEAFF
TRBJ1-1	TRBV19	CASSISLARDTEAFF
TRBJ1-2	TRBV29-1	CSVSGTSYGYTF
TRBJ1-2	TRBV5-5	CASSLGPGLNYGYTF
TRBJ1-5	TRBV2	CASSRQGDSNQPQHF
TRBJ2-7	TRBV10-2	CASNLAGTSYEQYF
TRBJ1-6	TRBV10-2	CASSEQTVSSYNSPLHF
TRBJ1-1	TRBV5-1	CASSPGHLNTEAFF